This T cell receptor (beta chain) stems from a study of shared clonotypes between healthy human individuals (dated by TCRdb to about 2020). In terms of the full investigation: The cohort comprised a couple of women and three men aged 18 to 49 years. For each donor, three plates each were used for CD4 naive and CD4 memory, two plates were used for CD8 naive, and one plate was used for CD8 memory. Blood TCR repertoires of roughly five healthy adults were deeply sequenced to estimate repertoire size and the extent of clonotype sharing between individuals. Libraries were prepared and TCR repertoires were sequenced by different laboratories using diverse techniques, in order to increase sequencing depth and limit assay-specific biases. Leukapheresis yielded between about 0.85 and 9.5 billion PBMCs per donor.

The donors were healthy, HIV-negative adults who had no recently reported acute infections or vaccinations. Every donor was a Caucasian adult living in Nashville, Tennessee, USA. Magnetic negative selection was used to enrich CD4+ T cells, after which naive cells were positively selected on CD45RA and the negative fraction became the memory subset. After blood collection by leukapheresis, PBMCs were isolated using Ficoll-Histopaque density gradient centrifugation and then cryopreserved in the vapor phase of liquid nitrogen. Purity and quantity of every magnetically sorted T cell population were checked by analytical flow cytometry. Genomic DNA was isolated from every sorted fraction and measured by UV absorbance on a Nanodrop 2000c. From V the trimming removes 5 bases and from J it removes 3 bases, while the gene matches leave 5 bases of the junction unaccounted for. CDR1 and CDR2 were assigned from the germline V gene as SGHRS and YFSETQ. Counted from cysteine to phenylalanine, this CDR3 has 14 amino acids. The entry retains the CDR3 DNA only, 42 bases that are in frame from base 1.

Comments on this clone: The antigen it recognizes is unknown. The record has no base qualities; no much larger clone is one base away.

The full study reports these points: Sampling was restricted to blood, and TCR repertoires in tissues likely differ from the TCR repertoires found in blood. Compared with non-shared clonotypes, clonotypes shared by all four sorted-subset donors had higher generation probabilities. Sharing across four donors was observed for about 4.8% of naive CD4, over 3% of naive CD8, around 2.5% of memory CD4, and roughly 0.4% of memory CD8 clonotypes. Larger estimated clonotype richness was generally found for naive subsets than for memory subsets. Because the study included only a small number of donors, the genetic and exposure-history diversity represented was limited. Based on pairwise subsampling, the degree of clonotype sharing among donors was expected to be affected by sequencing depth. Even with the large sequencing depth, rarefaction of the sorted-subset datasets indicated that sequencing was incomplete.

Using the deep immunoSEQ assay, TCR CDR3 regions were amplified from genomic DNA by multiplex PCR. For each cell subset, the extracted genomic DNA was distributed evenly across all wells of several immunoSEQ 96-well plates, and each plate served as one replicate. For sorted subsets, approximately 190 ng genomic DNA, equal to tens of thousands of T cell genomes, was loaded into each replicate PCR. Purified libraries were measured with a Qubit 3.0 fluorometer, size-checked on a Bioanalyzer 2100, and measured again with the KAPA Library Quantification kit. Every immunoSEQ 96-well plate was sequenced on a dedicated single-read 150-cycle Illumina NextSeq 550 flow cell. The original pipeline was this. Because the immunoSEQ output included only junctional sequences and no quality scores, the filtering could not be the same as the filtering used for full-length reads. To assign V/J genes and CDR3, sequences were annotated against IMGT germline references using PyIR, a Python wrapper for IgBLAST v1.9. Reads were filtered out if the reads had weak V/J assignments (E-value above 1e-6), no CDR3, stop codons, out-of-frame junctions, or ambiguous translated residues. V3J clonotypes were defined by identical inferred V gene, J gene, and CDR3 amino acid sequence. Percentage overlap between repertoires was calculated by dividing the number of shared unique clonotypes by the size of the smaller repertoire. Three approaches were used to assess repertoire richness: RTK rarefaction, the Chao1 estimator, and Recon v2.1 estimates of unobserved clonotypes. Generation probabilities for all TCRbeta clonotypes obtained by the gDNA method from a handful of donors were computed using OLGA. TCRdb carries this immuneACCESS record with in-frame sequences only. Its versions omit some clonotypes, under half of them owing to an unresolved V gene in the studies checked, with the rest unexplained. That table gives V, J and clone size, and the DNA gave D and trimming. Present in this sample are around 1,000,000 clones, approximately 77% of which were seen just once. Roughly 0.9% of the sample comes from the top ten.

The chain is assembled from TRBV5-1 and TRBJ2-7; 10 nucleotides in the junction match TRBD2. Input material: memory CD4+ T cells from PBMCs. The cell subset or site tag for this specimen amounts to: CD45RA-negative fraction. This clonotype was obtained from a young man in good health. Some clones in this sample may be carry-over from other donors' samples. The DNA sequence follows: TGCGCCAGCAGTGGGACTAGCGTCAACTACGAGCAGTACTTC. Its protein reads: CASSGTSVNYEQYF.